This T cell receptor beta chain was identified during a study of OX40 agonist ivuxolimab in advanced cancers. The CDR3 loop spans 17 amino acids. Germline V gene data show CDR1 as MDHEN and CDR2 as SYDVKM. V lost 4 bases, J lost 1 base, and 7 bases stayed unmatched. Measured with immunoSEQ multiplex PCR; TCRdb has only the in-frame clones, and not every one. Of roughly 130,000 clones listed, about 93% were seen once; the top ten hold 0.15% to 0.16%. The clonotype originates from an adult with an advanced solid tumor such as melanoma, head and neck, liver or kidney cancer. The chain has TRBV28 and TRBJ2-2, with TRBD2 identical over 9 bases. Here the sequenced sample was CD4+ or CD8+ T cells sorted from blood, taken in a trial of the OX40 agonist ivuxolimab. CDR3 loop: CASSWGLLAGNTGELFF. For the CDR3, the DNA is TGTGCCAGCAGTTGGGGGTTACTAGCGGGGAACACCGGGGAGCTGTTTTTT. The full variable domain, its missing parts supplied by reference TRBV28 and TRBJ2-2, is DVKVTQSSRYLVKRTGEKVFLECVQDMDHENMFWYRQDPGLGLRLIYFSYDVKMKEKGDIPEGYSVSREKKERFSLILESASTNQTSMYLCASSWGLLAGNTGELFFGEGSRLTVL.